Only one count was recorded for the clone carrying this T cell receptor (beta chain). Per germline, CDR1 MDHEN and CDR2 SYDVKM. The CDR3 runs to 16 residues. The V gene lost 7 bases and the J gene lost 4 bases, with 19 bases spanning the gap. Researchers ran the PCR with 60 Vbeta and 13 Jbeta primers. Measured with immunoSEQ multiplex PCR; TCRdb has only the in-frame clones, and not every one. This sample carries a few hundred thousand clones, 80% to 90% of them seen once, and the ten largest clones take 2.9%. This specimen belongs to a study of cytomegalovirus exposure and HLA in healthy donors. Turning to the study itself: Around 78 million unique TCRs, all from HLA-typed donors, were included in an early release of the data.

Healthy bone marrow donors made up the donors. The source material was PBMCs. The source of this sequence is a man aged 25 to 45 in good health and CMV-seronegative. This sequence joins TRBV28 and TRBJ1-4, with D perhaps matching TRBD1 (5 bases). The CDR3 coding sequence is TGTGCCAGCATTCAAGATCGAGACAGCCGTAATGAAAAACTGTTTTTT. Translated, it gives CASIQDRDSRNEKLFF. The full variable domain, with the rest looked up from reference TRBV28 and TRBJ1-4, is DVKVTQSSRYLVKRTGEKVFLECVQDMDHENMFWYRQDPGLGLRLIYFSYDVKMKEKGDIPEGYSVSREKKERFSLILESASTNQTSMYLCASIQDRDSRNEKLFFGSGTQLSVL.